The subject of this entry is one TCR beta chain. Its antigen remains unknown. Once RNA had been extracted, it was reverse transcribed into cDNA to act as the sequencing template. Profiled with immunoSEQ multiplex PCR; TCRdb holds only in-frame clones, not every one. Of 150,000 or so clones listed, 65% were seen once; the top ten hold 0.91%. The record originates from a study of CD8+ T cells in alopecia areata. Study-level points and caveats: One nonresponder leaves baseline CD8+ expansion's link to response uncertain.

Trimming cost V 1 base and J 7 bases; bases outside gene matches: 6. The length of the CDR3 is 15 residues. Germline assignment: CDR1 SGHTA and CDR2 FQGNSA. Treatment meaning: oral pan-JAK inhibitor, 5-10 mg twice daily. The source was CD4+ T cells sorted from blood, collected at week 4, from a patient treated with tofacitinib. This sequence joins TRBV7-2 and TRBJ2-3, with 9 bases matching TRBD2. The clonotype originates from a human donor with alopecia areata. The CDR3 sequence is CASSLVPSGVYTQYF. The CDR3 DNA sequence: TGTGCCAGCAGCTTAGTCCCTAGCGGGGTGTATACGCAGTATTTT.